This entry describes one TCR beta chain. Its antigen is unknown. The sample belongs to a study of monozygotic twins with inflammatory bowel disease. The study's findings and limits: T cell subtypes were not distinguishable in this analysis. Perhaps reflecting limited power, concordant and discordant twins did not differ in repertoire similarity.

Template switching appended UMIs that held a 6-nucleotide sample barcode. After re-calling the 5' RACE reads, TCRdb lists one entry per CDR3 protein, DNA absent. This table holds around 370,000 distinct CDR3 sequences. The CDR3 covers 17 residues. Looked up from germline, CDR1 is LNHDA and CDR2 is SQIVND (reference sequence). The sample comprised blood. This TCR came from a human donor with ulcerative colitis or Crohn's disease, or a healthy co-twin of an affected twin (not recorded which). The V and J genes are TRBV19 and TRBJ2-1. CDR3 sequence: CASGLPRAGGSYNEQFF.